This TCR beta chain derives from a study of blood T cells in healthy people across ages. As for the study in general: About one barcoded beta molecule per two T cells came from capture by template switching. Overall study findings and caveats: There were more naive CD4+ cells and higher diversity in long-lived donors than in aged donors. The fall in TCR beta diversity per million T cells was roughly linear with age. Reliance upon unsorted PBMCs precluded definitive naive versus antigen-experienced comparison.

This clonotype was counted a few times. The antigen remains undetermined. Trimming shortened V by 1 base and J by 4 bases, and 10 bases separated the two germline ends. The CDR3 is 14 amino acids. The germline V gene has CDR1 LGHDT and CDR2 YNNKEL (reference sequence). A second PCR, run for 7 to 11 cycles, used a sample-barcoded 5' primer plus a J-beta primer mix. TCRdb analysed the 5' RACE reads with MiXCR anew, one entry per CDR3 protein. Of 1,100,000 or so distinct CDR3 sequences listed, under 55% are singletons. This TCR was sampled from a woman aged 55-69 years in good health. The chain uses TRBV3-1 and TRBJ1-2; D is uncertain. Material: blood. The CDR3: CASSQGSAGYGYTF. Written as DNA, the CDR3 is TGTGCCAGCAGCCAAGGATCGGCGGGCTATGGCTACACCTTC. The full variable domain, with the rest looked up from reference TRBV3-1 and TRBJ1-2, is DTAVSQTPKYLVTQMGNDKSIKCEQNLGHDTMYWYKQDSKKFLKIMFSYNNKELIINETVPNRFSPKSPDKAHLNLHINSLELGDSAVYFCASSQGSAGYGYTFGSGTRLTVV.